The 3 T cell receptor beta chains listed next were all sequenced from one sample in a study of blood T cell repertoires in COVID-19. Profiling relied on immunoSEQ multiplex PCR, and the TCRdb table lists in-frame clones only, not all of them. Of about 170,000 clones listed, about 85% are singletons. Sequenced: peripheral blood. These receptors came from a man between 60 and 75 years old who had recovered from COVID-19.

This chain uses TRBV30 with TRBJ1-6, with a weak D call TRBD1 (6 bases). The V end was cut by 3 bases, the J end by 10 bases, with 25 bases between. The CDR3 runs 17 residues. CDR1 and CDR2 (germline): GTSNPN, SVGIG (reference sequence). DNA for the CDR3: TGTGCCTGGAGCTTAGGATCGACTCCAAGGGGGGGATCACCCCTCCACTTT. Its protein is CAWSLGSTPRGGSPLHF.

The chain uses TRBV6-5 and TRBJ1-2, with D possibly matching TRBD1 (5 bases). V lost 6 bases and J lost 10, with 12 bases in between. CDR1 MNHEY and CDR2 SVGAGI come from the germline V gene. The CDR3 sequence is 11 residues long. This chain's CDR3 is CASRGRVDYTF. CDR3 nucleotide sequence: TGTGCCAGCAGGGGCAGGGTTGACTACACCTTC.

The rearrangement links TRBV6-5 to TRBJ2-1, with 15 positions matching TRBD2. CDR1 and CDR2 (germline): MNHEY, SVGAGI. Trimming cost V 6 bases and J 12 bases; bases outside gene matches: 6. The CDR3 has 14 amino acids. CDR3 nucleotide sequence: TGTGCCAGCAGAGGACTAGCGGGGGGGAGGGCGCAGTTCTTC. Protein sequence: CASRGLAGGRAQFF.